This TCR beta chain was sequenced in a study of T cells after yellow fever vaccination. Findings and caveats of the study: Abundant clonotypes from the bulk population could contaminate FACS-sorted repertoires.

Template switching with 5'RACE generated the TCR cDNA and added a universal primer site and UMIs. TCRdb re-called the 5' RACE reads through MiXCR, storing one row per CDR3 protein. Here the sample spans about 400,000 distinct CDR3 sequences, around 10% being singletons. As for this clonotype: Its antigen remains unidentified.

Germline V gene data show CDR1 as SGHRS and CDR2 as YFSETQ. V was trimmed by 0 bases and J by 5 bases, leaving 6 bases between them. This CDR3 comprises 13 residues. Sequenced material: PBMCs, taken on the day of the first yellow fever vaccination. The chain has TRBV5-1 and TRBJ2-1; no definite D call. The clonotype comes from a man aged 18-30 years who received the YFV17D yellow fever vaccine. CDR3 sequence (DNA): TGCGCCAGCAGCTTGGAGGTCCACAATGAGCAGTTCTTC. It specifies CASSLEVHNEQFF.